The source of this TCR beta chain is a study of blood T cell repertoires in COVID-19. Looking at the study overall: The United States, Italy and Spain provided the acute and convalescent COVID-19 samples. PBMCs, B-cell-depleted T cells, or T cells provided the cDNA or gDNA that made up the material.

This CDR3 contains 15 residues. Germline-derived CDR1 and CDR2 are SGHKS and YYEKEE (reference sequence). The V end lost 3 bases, the J end lost 1 base, and 13 bases lay between the germline ends. Sequenced by immunoSEQ multiplex PCR; TCRdb stores in-frame clones only, minus some. The sample holds 200,000 to 250,000 clones, about 82% seen once. Participants were aged about 18 to 89 years from roughly 25 US areas. Cohort placement rested on clinical history that participants reported themselves. This clone was found a few times. The chain is built from TRBV5-5 and TRBJ1-1; D possibly corresponds to TRBD1 (5 bases). The sequence was collected from a woman aged 45 to 65 who had recovered from COVID-19. Material: PBMCs or T cells enriched from blood (not recorded which). The CDR3 reads CASSSTGTSNTEAFF. The CDR3 DNA reads as TGTGCCAGCAGCTCCACCGGGACTTCGAACACTGAAGCTTTCTTT. Looking up the rest from reference TRBV5-5 and TRBJ1-1 gives the full variable domain: DAGVTQSPTHLIKTRGQQVTLRCSPISGHKSVSWYQQVLGQGPQFIFQYYEKEERGRGNFPDRFSARQFPNYSSELNVNALLLGDSALYLCASSSTGTSNTEAFFGQGTRLTVV.